This is a list of T cell receptor beta chains from one sample in a study of Tregs in tolerant kidney transplant recipients. The method was immunoSEQ multiplex PCR; TCRdb's version includes in-frame clones alone and lacks a portion of them. Here the sample spans 50,000 to 80,000 clones, 95% to 98% being singletons. Source: Tregs from blood, taken before the transplant. These receptors all come from a human donor who received a combined kidney and bone marrow transplant. Each CDR3 is given with its conserved first and last residue. A D gene is named only where the DNA matches it firmly. Size is omitted from some rows. Given values are once, few, many or a class for expanded clones.

V gene,CDR3 length,clone size,J gene,D gene,CDR3 DNA,CDR3 protein
TRBV5-1,13,.,TRBJ2-1,.,TGCGCCAGCAGCTTGGGCTATAACAATGAGCAGTTCTTC,CASSLGYNNEQFF
TRBV6-5,12,.,TRBJ2-3,TRBD2,TGTGCCAGCAAAAGGCGGGGGGGTACGCAGTATTTT,CASKRRGGTQYF
TRBV5-1,15,.,TRBJ1-1,.,TGCGCCAGCAGCTTGGCGGGGAACCCGAACACTGAAGCTTTCTTT,CASSLAGNPNTEAFF
TRBV7-8,16,once,TRBJ1-5,TRBD1,TGTGCCAGCAGCTTAGCGACAGGGACGAGCAATCAGCCCCAGCATTTT,CASSLATGTSNQPQHF
TRBV14,17,.,TRBJ2-2,TRBD2,TGTGCCAGCAGCACCCTCTGGGCGGGAGTAAACACCGGGGAGCTGTTTTTT,CASSTLWAGVNTGELFF
TRBV7-2,15,.,TRBJ1-6,.,TGTGCCAGCACTATAAGCGGGGGGGATAATTCACCCCTCCACTTT,CASTISGGDNSPLHF
TRBV14,16,.,TRBJ2-5,TRBD2,TGTGCCAGCAGCCAAGGAAGGACTAGCGGGGGGGAGACCCAGTACTTC,CASSQGRTSGGETQYF
TRBV6-1,14,.,TRBJ1-3,.,TGTGCCAGCACCTCGGGTAACTCTGGAAACACCATATATTTT,CASTSGNSGNTIYF
TRBV15,15,.,TRBJ2-1,TRBD1,TGTGCCACCAGGAGGGACAGGGGAATGACCAATGAGCAGTTCTTC,CATRRDRGMTNEQFF
TRBV7-9,13,.,TRBJ2-5,TRBD2,TGTGCCAGCAGCATACCTGGACTAGCGCCCCAGTACTTC,CASSIPGLAPQYF
TRBV7-3,15,.,TRBJ2-1,TRBD1,TGTGCCAGCAGCTTAATTCCCGGCAGGGGGACCGAGCAGTTCTTC,CASSLIPGRGTEQFF
TRBV19,16,.,TRBJ2-3,.,TGTGCCAGTAGTAGGACGGGCAACCCGGGGACAGATACGCAGTATTTT,CASSRTGNPGTDTQYF
TRBV28,20,.,TRBJ2-1,TRBD2,TGTGCCAGCAGTTTATACCCCCCTTCTCTTGGACTAGCTAAAGGAGGAGAGCAGTTCTTC,CASSLYPPSLGLAKGGEQFF
TRBV7-2,14,.,TRBJ2-3,.,TGTGCCAGCAGCCGCCCGGGCAGGGCAGATACGCAGTATTTT,CASSRPGRADTQYF
TRBV27,15,many,TRBJ2-7,TRBD2,TGTGCCAGCAGACTAGCGGGGGCGATGAACTACGAGCAGTACTTC,CASRLAGAMNYEQYF
TRBV29-1,14,.,TRBJ2-7,.,TGCAGCGTTCGGGTAGCCCTCGACTCTCGCGAGCAGTACTTC,CSVRVALDSREQYF
TRBV7-2,15,.,TRBJ1-2,.,TGTGCCAGCAGCTTAGTATGGGGGGGGGAGGAAGGCTACACCTTC,CASSLVWGGEEGYTF
TRBV11-1,13,.,TRBJ1-3,.,TGTGCCAGCAGCCCAGGACTTGGAAACACCATATATTTT,CASSPGLGNTIYF
TRBV5-1,20,.,TRBJ2-5,TRBD2,TGCGCCAGCAGCTTGGGGGCTAGCGGGAGCATGGGCTGGGTCCAAGAGACCCAGTACTTC,CASSLGASGSMGWVQETQYF
TRBV5-1,13,once,TRBJ2-3,.,TGCGCCAGCAGCTACGATCCTAGAGATACGCAGTATTTT,CASSYDPRDTQYF
TRBV7-8,15,.,TRBJ2-7,.,TGTGCCAGCAGCTTAGTTGGCAGGGTCTCCTACGAGCAGTACTTC,CASSLVGRVSYEQYF
TRBV28,13,.,TRBJ2-7,TRBD1,TGTGCCAGCAGTTTAGGACAGGTCCACGAGCAGTACTTC,CASSLGQVHEQYF
TRBV6-1,15,.,TRBJ2-7,.,TGTGCCAGCAGTGAAGCATTAAACTTCTTATACGAGCAGTACTTC,CASSEALNFLYEQYF
TRBV19,13,once,TRBJ2-2,.,TGTGCCAGTAAACGGGAGAACACCGGGGAGCTGTTTTTT,CASKRENTGELFF
TRBV4-1,17,once,TRBJ2-1,.,TGCGCCAGCAGCCACCTAAGTGGGAGGATCTCCTACAATGAGCAGTTCTTC,CASSHLSGRISYNEQFF
TRBV6-5,14,.,TRBJ2-7,.,TGTGCCAGCAGTTATATTCCCGGTCCCTACGAGCAGTACTTC,CASSYIPGPYEQYF
TRBV10-1,17,.,TRBJ1-2,TRBD1,TGCGCCAGCAGGGGCGGACAGGGGCGAGACCCGAACTATGGCTACACCTTC,CASRGGQGRDPNYGYTF
TRBV7-3,15,once,TRBJ2-6,.,TGTGCCAGCAGCCTGACTGTCTCTGGGGCCAACGTCCTGACTTTC,CASSLTVSGANVLTF
TRBV5-5,14,.,TRBJ2-2,TRBD1,TGTGCCAGCAGTCCGACAGGGAAGGCCGGGGAGCTGTTTTTT,CASSPTGKAGELFF
TRBV21-1,13,.,TRBJ2-7,.,TGTGCCAGCAGCAAACGACAGGGCTACGAGCAGTACTTC,CASSKRQGYEQYF
TRBV19,13,.,TRBJ1-5,.,TGTGCCAGTACTGGGACAAGCAATCAGCCCCAGCATTTT,CASTGTSNQPQHF
TRBV5-5,17,.,TRBJ1-2,TRBD1,TGTGCCAGCAGCTCGATACACAGGGGTGTGGGACTCTATGGCTACACCTTC,CASSSIHRGVGLYGYTF
TRBV19,16,.,TRBJ2-7,TRBD1,TGTGCCAGTAGTATAGAAAGGACAGGGGGGACCTACGAGCAGTACTTC,CASSIERTGGTYEQYF
TRBV2,11,few,TRBJ1-6,.,TGTGCCAGCACCCGTAATTCACCCCTCCACTTT,CASTRNSPLHF
TRBV11-3,13,.,TRBJ1-2,TRBD1,TGTGCCAGCAGCCTCGGGACAGCCTATGGCTACACCTTC,CASSLGTAYGYTF
TRBV10-1,15,.,TRBJ1-6,TRBD1,TGCGCCGGCCATTCTTCGGACAGGGCCAATTCACCCCTCCACTTT,CAGHSSDRANSPLHF
TRBV30,11,.,TRBJ1-3,.,TGTGCCTGGAGTCTTTTAAACACCATATATTTT,CAWSLLNTIYF
TRBV2,11,.,TRBJ2-5,.,TGTGCCAGCAGAGGGGTGGAGACCCAGTACTTC,CASRGVETQYF
TRBV2,14,.,TRBJ2-7,TRBD1,TGTGCCAGCAGTGCTAACAGGGGGTGGTACGAGCAGTACTTC,CASSANRGWYEQYF
TRBV20-1,11,.,TRBJ1-1,.,TGCAGTATGGGCCTAAACACTGAAGCTTTCTTT,CSMGLNTEAFF
TRBV19,14,.,TRBJ1-5,.,TGTGCCAGTAGTATAGTGGTGAGGGATCAGCCCCAGCATTTT,CASSIVVRDQPQHF
TRBV27,15,.,TRBJ2-1,.,TGTGCCAGCAGTTCCGGTAGCGGAAACTACAATGAGCAGTTCTTC,CASSSGSGNYNEQFF
TRBV12-1,17,.,TRBJ2-2,.,TGTGCCAGCAGCTCCATGGGGACTAGCGACTTCATCGGGGAGCTGTTTTTT,CASSSMGTSDFIGELFF
TRBV6-6,14,.,TRBJ1-2,.,TGTGCCAGCAATAAGCCGGGGAGCGGGTATGGCTACACCTTC,CASNKPGSGYGYTF
TRBV6-1,14,once,TRBJ2-2,TRBD2,TGTGCCACTATAGCGGGAGGGCGGAACGGGGAGCTGTTTTTT,CATIAGGRNGELFF
TRBV6-5,15,.,TRBJ1-2,TRBD1,TGTGCCAGCAGAGGAAAGGACAGGGAATCCTATGGCTACACCTTC,CASRGKDRESYGYTF
TRBV7-9,14,.,TRBJ1-2,.,TGTGCCAGCAGCTTAGTAGGGGAAAGGGATGGCTACACCTTC,CASSLVGERDGYTF
TRBV28,14,.,TRBJ1-2,TRBD1,TGTGCCAGCAGCTCGGGACAGGGTAGCTATGGCTACACCTTC,CASSSGQGSYGYTF